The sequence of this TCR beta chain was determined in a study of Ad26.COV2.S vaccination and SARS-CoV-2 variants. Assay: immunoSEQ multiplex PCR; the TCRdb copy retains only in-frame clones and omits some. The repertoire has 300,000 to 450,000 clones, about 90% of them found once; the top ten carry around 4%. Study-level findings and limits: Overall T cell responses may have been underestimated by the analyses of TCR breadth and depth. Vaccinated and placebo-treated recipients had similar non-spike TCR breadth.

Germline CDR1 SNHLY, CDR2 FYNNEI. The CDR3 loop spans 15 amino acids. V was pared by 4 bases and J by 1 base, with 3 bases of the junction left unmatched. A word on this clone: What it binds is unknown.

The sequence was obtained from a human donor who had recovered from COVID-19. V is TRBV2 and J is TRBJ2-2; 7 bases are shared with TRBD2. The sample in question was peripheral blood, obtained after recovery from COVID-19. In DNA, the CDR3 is TGTGCCAGCAGTGCGGTAGCGGGGAACACCGGGGAGCTGTTTTTT. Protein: CASSAVAGNTGELFF.